This T cell receptor (beta chain) was found in a study of blood T cell repertoires in COVID-19. Here immunoSEQ multiplex PCR was the method, and the copy in TCRdb shows in-frame clones only, minus some. The sample includes around 190,000 clones, roughly 83% of them seen just once. The receptor was derived from a human donor in a cohort sampled during active COVID-19. The sequenced material came from peripheral blood.

The CDR3 DNA is TGTGCCAGCAGTATACCCCACAGGGGTGGAGGGGCCAACGTCCTGACTTTC. It is translated as CASSIPHRGGGANVLTF. The chain couples TRBV27 to TRBJ2-6; TRBD1 agrees at 7 bases. CDR1 is MNHEY and CDR2 is SMNVEV in the germline V gene (reference sequence). V was clipped by 5 bases and J by 4 bases; unmatched bases: 11. CDR3 length equals 17 residues.